The clone carrying this T cell receptor beta chain was seen more than once but under ten times. Germline-derived CDR1 and CDR2 are SGHRS and YFSETQ. This CDR3 is 16 amino acids long. V gave up 1 base and J gave up 6 bases, with 16 bases separating them. TCRdb itself ran the 5' RACE reads through MiXCR, one entry per CDR3 protein. The repertoire holds approximately 53,000 distinct CDR3 sequences, with 28% as singletons. The source is a female donor with breast cancer. The gene calls are TRBV5-1 and TRBJ1-4; no clear D. The sequencing input was tumor-infiltrating memory CD4+ T cells sorted from the breast tumor. Specified subset: memory CD4+ T cells, CD4+CD45RO+CD25-. In nucleotides, the CDR3 is TGCGCCAGCAGCTTGAAAGATGGAGGGAGAGATGAAAAACTGTTTTTT. Amino acid sequence: CASSLKDGGRDEKLFF.